These 9 T cell receptor beta chains came from one sample sequenced in a study of cytomegalovirus exposure and HLA in healthy donors. PCR amplification relied on 60 Vbeta primers (plus 13 Jbeta primers). This table comes from immunoSEQ multiplex PCR, and its TCRdb copy is limited to in-frame clones, with some not included. The data hold under 150,000 clones, with 75% to 85% observed a single time. The specimen was PBMCs. The origin of the receptors is a woman aged 40 to 50 in good health and CMV-seronegative.

V is TRBV7-2 and J is TRBJ1-5; 9 bases line up with TRBD1. From germline, CDR1 is SGHTA and CDR2 FQGNSA. Losses at the gene ends were 4 bases for V and 5 bases for J; bases not matched to a gene: 3. The CDR3 has 14 amino acids. The chain's CDR3 is CASSSGQGYQPQHF. DNA of the CDR3: TGTGCCAGCAGCTCGGGACAGGGATATCAGCCCCAGCATTTT.

The chain recombines TRBV5-8 with TRBJ2-5; possibly TRBD2 for D (5 bases). This CDR3 contains 12 residues. Germline CDR1 and CDR2: SGHTS and YDEGEE. The CDR3 sequence: CAGLDPRETQYF. In DNA, the CDR3 is TGTGCAGGACTCGATCCGCGGGAGACCCAGTACTTC.

The rearrangement links TRBV7-2 to TRBJ2-5; D is unclear. Germline values: CDR1 SGHTA, CDR2 FQGNSA. The V end lost 1 base, the J end lost 6 bases, and 6 bases lay between the germline ends. The CDR3 spans 12 residues. The CDR3 sequence: CASSLGEKTQYF. DNA of the CDR3: TGTGCCAGCAGCTTAGGAGAGAAGACCCAGTACTTC.

The chain employs TRBV6-5 and TRBJ2-7, with TRBD2 matching 8 bases. The CDR3 has 12 amino acids. The V gene end was trimmed by 5 bases and the J gene end by 13 bases; junction bases not matched to a gene: 10. Germline loops: CDR1 MNHEY, CDR2 SVGAGI. The CDR3 here is CASSATSGYSYF. The CDR3, as DNA: TGTGCCAGCAGTGCAACTAGCGGCTACAGTTACTTC.

The chain is built from TRBV6-1 and TRBJ1-5; tentatively, D is TRBD1 (6 bases). The CDR3 spans 11 residues. Trimming left V 2 bases short and J 16 bases short, with 12 bases between. Per the germline V gene, CDR1 is MNHNS and CDR2 is SASEGT. This CDR3 is CASSERTESHF. CDR3 DNA sequence: TGTGCCAGCAGTGAAAGGACAGAAAGTCATTTT.

This clone was seen once. The CDR3 region is CASRWRGGVQETQYF. DNA for the CDR3: TGTGCCAGTAGATGGCGGGGGGGCGTCCAGGAGACCCAGTACTTC. The chain links TRBV19 to TRBJ2-5; TRBD2 aligns across 9 bases. The CDR3 length is 15 residues. CDR1 is LNHDA, CDR2 SQIVND, per germline (reference sequence). J gave up 5 bases and V 6 bases, and 10 bases lay outside the gene matches.

The rearrangement joins TRBV6-5 to TRBJ2-7, with 8 bases lining up with TRBD1. Per the germline V gene, CDR1 is MNHEY and CDR2 is SVGAGI. The J segment lost 2 bases and the V segment lost 2 bases, leaving 5 bases of the junction unmatched. The CDR3 is 15 residues long. The DNA for the CDR3 is TGTGCCAGCAGTTACCGGGACAGGAGCACCTACGAGCAGTACTTC. This encodes CASSYRDRSTYEQYF.

The rearrangement links TRBV7-2 to TRBJ1-2; possible D gene TRBD1, 5 bases. The CDR3 consists of 16 residues. Deletions cut 4 bases from V and 6 bases from J, with 21 bases between. Germline lookup yields CDR1 SGHTA and CDR2 FQGNSA. The CDR3 DNA sequence: TGTGCCAGCAGCTCACCCCGGCAGGGAATAAAGAATGGCTACACCTTC. It yields the protein CASSSPRQGIKNGYTF.

This chain links TRBV7-2 with TRBJ2-3; D not resolved. Trimming pared 2 bases from V and 4 bases from J, leaving 4 bases between. The CDR3 length is 12 residues. Germline V gene data show CDR1 as SGHTA and CDR2 as FQGNSA. This CDR3 is CASSLRADTQYF. CDR3 in DNA: TGTGCCAGCAGCTTACGTGCAGATACGCAGTATTTT.